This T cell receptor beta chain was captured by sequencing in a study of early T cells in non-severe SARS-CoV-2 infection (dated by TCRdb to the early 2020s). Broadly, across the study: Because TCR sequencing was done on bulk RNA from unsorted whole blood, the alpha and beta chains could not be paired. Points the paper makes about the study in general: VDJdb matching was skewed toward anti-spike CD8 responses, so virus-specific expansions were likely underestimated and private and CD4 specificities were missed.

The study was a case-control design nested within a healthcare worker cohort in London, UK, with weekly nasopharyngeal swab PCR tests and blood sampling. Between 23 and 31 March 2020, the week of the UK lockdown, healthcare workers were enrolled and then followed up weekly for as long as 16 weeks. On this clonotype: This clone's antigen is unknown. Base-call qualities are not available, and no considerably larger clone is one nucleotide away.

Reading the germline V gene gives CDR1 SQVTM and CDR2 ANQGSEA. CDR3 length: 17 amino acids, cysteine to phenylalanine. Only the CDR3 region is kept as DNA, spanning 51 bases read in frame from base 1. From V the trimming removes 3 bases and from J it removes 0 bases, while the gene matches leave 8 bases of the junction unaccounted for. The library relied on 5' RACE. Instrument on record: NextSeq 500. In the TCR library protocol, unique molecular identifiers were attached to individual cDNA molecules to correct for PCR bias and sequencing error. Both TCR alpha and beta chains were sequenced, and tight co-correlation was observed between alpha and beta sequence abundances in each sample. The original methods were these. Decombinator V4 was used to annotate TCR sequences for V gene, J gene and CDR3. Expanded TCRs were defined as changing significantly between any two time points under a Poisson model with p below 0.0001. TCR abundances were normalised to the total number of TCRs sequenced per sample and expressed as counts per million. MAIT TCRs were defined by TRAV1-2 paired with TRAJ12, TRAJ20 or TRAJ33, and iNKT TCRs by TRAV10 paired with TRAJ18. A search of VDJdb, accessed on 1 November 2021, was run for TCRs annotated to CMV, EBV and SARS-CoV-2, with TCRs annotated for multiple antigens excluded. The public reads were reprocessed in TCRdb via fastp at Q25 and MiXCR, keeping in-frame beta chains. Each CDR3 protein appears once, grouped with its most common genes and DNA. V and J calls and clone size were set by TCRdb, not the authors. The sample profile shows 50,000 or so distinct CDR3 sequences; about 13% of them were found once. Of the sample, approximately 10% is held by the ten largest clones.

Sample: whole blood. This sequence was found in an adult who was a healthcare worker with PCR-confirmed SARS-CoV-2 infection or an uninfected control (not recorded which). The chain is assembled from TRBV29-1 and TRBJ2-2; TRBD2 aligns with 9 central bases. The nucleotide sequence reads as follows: TGCAGCGTTGACGGGATAGCGGGGGTTGCGAACACCGGGGAGCTGTTTTTT. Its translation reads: CSVDGIAGVANTGELFF.